This T cell receptor beta chain comes out of a study of cytomegalovirus exposure and HLA in healthy donors (dated by TCRdb to 2016 to 2017). With regard to the full study: An earlier analysis of roughly 610 of the donors reported about 280 Gb of sequence data and around 100 million unique TCR beta sequences obtained from approximately 180 million T cells. An early release that covered around 590 HLA-typed donors contained about 300 gigabases of sequencing data and roughly 84 million unique TCR sequences. The genetic ancestry cluster associated with self-reported Caucasian donors included over 80% of the roughly 390 genotyped donors. The study aimed to test whether signatures of past pathogen exposure could be identified by cataloging public T cell receptors. Using immunosequencing, the study profiled T cell repertoires from fewer than 700 subjects and related those repertoires to cytomegalovirus serostatus. In addition to the first cohort of around 670 subjects, a separate validation cohort of some 120 different subjects was used. The study combined high-throughput TCR immunosequencing, statistical association of individual TCRs with disease status, and machine learning to predict cytomegalovirus infection status. A later analysis re-examined previously published TCR beta repertoires from about 670 donors and added high-resolution HLA genotyping to investigate patterns of TCR occurrence. Rather than using new phenotypic data, the later analysis identified candidate immune exposures from TCR beta sequences and from how often those sequences occurred across donors. To decide whether each TCR beta V gene segment behaved as functional or pseudogenic, an earlier analysis of several hundred of the donors relied on high-throughput TCR beta sequencing. Alongside the repertoire data, information on donor age, sex, ethnicity and CMV serostatus was compiled. A later genetic analysis used genome-wide SNP genotypes for about 60% of the 666 donors, treating that subset as a discovery cohort. All discovery cohort repertoires had been generated on a single sequencing platform. Class I and class II HLA loci were covered by the typing at four-digit resolution. The number of donors typed differed by locus, with roughly 620-630 for A, B, C, DRB1 and DQB1, around 560 for DQA1, 600 to 610 for DPA1, and over 400 for DPB1. Four or five DR-DQ haplotypes were handled as single units for association and clustering, since linkage in the cohort was strong. Among about 360 genotyped donors of the cohort, an average of about 240,000 unique TCR beta nucleotide sequences were sequenced per donor, approximately 20% of them non-productive. Study-level results and caveats: A later genetic analysis reported fewer N-insertions in productive TCRs among donors in an Asian-associated ancestry cluster than the approximately 700-donor mean. The only immune exposure information available for the cohort was CMV serostatus. A further reported finding was that TCR beta sequences accurately predicted the HLA-A and HLA-B alleles for most subjects in the first cohort. Across donors, most TCR sequences were observed very rarely, whereas some public TCRs were present in many individuals. According to a later analysis, most CMV-associated TCR beta chains appeared to be HLA-restricted, and the HLA associations seemed to be driven largely by CMV exposure. Correlated functional status among segregating V segments might reflect linkage disequilibrium, but an unknown experimental factor could not be ruled out. In vitro tests confirmed that a few of the cytomegalovirus-associated TCR beta chains recognize cytomegalovirus antigens. Because HLA typing was unavailable for some donors at each locus, only the typed subset was used in association tests. A cluster of highly shared sequence variants was judged likely to be a technical artifact of the sequencing pipeline. The 87-base-pair reads could not distinguish some IMGT-functional V segments, including TRBV6-2 and TRBV6-3, so those segments were excluded. Because counts were too low, about 17 rarely observed V segments, including chromosome 9 orphons, were excluded from the earlier analysis of around 640 of the donors. According to a later analysis, parvovirus B19, influenza, CMV and Epstein-Barr virus appeared linked to several top co-occurrence clusters. The authors suggested that the approach could potentially be extended to other disease states and immunological phenotypes. Strong co-occurrence of HLA alleles, especially DR and DQ, made assigning TCR associations to individual alleles difficult. Specific HLA alleles were associated with 15,000 to 20,000 TCR beta sequences at a false discovery rate of 0.05 in a later analysis. According to a later analysis, TCR association rates differed among HLA loci, with DRB1 alleles showing the most associated TCRs and HLA-C alleles showing the fewest. An association between a missense DCLRE1C variant and V-gene and J-gene trimming of TCR beta chains was found in a later genetic analysis and replicated in an independent cohort. The classifier was reported to diagnose cytomegalovirus status with high specificity and sensitivity in both the original cohort and the validation cohort. The study listed 150 to 200 TCR beta chains as associated with cytomegalovirus. The presence/absence analyses assumed that sequencing depth was roughly uniform across donors, and that assumption may not be true. This cohort had only TCR beta chains sequenced, and the lack of alpha or paired-chain data limited which features could be detected. Compared with equally common non-associated chains, HLA-associated TCR beta chains in a later analysis were more clonally expanded and had lower generation probabilities. In an earlier analysis of some 500 of the donors, most TCR beta V segments were observed in productive rearrangements about 90% or about 30% of the time, broadly matching IMGT annotations.

In total, roughly 710 healthy bone marrow donors made up the cohort. Cohort members were all nominally healthy when sampled, although unrecorded immune exposures were likely present. The donor tested CMV seronegative, placing the donor among the roughly 350 seronegative members of the cohort. Every donor gave a peripheral blood sample, and the peripheral blood mononuclear cells from that sample were used for TCR beta sequencing. The Qiagen DNeasy Blood Extraction Kit was used to extract genomic DNA from the blood cell samples. A word on this clone: The antigen this receptor binds is unknown. Base qualities are not provided; no much larger clone lies one nucleotide away.

The library was generated by the immunoSEQ multiplex PCR assay. For the multiplex PCR, a mixture combining 60 forward primers for TCR Vbeta segments and 13 reverse primers for TCR Jbeta segments was used. Amplification of the CDR3 region of rearranged TCR beta genes was performed with a multiplex PCR assay on genomic DNA. The Illumina HiSeq System was used to sequence the amplified TCR beta libraries as 87-base-pair reads. The study's own analysis went as follows. A later analysis tallied 75 million to 85 million unique TCR beta chains across the 640 or so repertoires, and approximately 12 million of those chains were shared by two or more donors. Raw reads were error-corrected and collapsed into unique sequences by a nearest-neighbor algorithm in which closely related sequences were merged to remove PCR and sequencing errors. CDR3 sequences were aligned to IMGT reference sequences to assign V, D and J gene segments. For a sequence to be retained, a match of at least six nucleotides to both a V gene segment and a J gene segment was required. Rearrangements were classified as productive when the CDR3 lacked stop codons and remained in frame with V and J, and all other rearrangements were classified as non-productive. CDR3 was defined according to IMGT convention as the region running from the second conserved V-encoded cysteine to the conserved J-encoded phenylalanine. In an earlier analysis of roughly 610 of the donors, sequences lacking an unambiguous match to a single V gene segment were excluded. In an earlier analysis of 450 to 750 of the donors, a V segment was called functional when productive rearrangements were above 56.7%, and segregating when the standard deviation between donors exceeded 5%. A statistical classification framework was built to diagnose cytomegalovirus status from the catalog of TCR beta chain sequences. In a later analysis, TCR nucleotide sequences were compared against IMGT/GENE-DB human TR gene sequences so that V and J genes could be assigned. A later analysis assigned CDR3 sequences and most-parsimonious VDJ recombination scenarios with the TCRdist pipeline. In a later analysis, each TCR beta chain was defined by its CDR3 amino acid sequence together with its V-gene family, and reads lacking a unique V-gene family were excluded. In a later analysis, around 650 highly shared, low-generation-probability nucleotide sequences were removed to address suspected cross-contamination and a sequencing artifact. In a later analysis, a clonal expansion index was calculated for each public chain from normalized within-repertoire ranks of inferred template counts. A later analysis computed generation probabilities with a VDJ recombination model fitted to out-of-frame rearrangements, and checked the results against IGoR. In a later analysis, TCR-TCR, TCR-HLA and TCR-CMV co-occurrence was scored with hypergeometric tests, and a repertoire-size bias correction was applied to TCR pairs. False discovery rates were estimated in a later analysis by permuting HLA or CMV assignments 20 times. In a later analysis, co-occurring TCRs were grouped using DBSCAN, with TCRdist sequence similarity added in when clustering inside HLA-allele-positive subsets. Repertoires with fewer than 30,000 or more than 120,000 public chains, plus five repertoires with anomalous nucleotide sharing, were excluded from co-occurrence clustering. Imported from immuneACCESS, the table was reduced by TCRdb to in-frame sequences with V and J called. These copies leave out some clones; in studies compared against another copy, an unresolved V gene accounts for under half, and the cause of the remainder is not known. The V and J calls and clone size come from that table; D and trimming were worked out from the DNA. Recorded for this sample are 81,000 or so clones; less than 85% of them occurred a single time. The ten biggest clones cover around 4% of the sample.

The CDR3 starts with the cysteine, ends with the phenylalanine, and has 15 residues. This entry keeps only the CDR3 DNA: 45 bases, framed from base 1. Reading the germline V gene gives CDR1 MGHRA and CDR2 YSYEKL. The germline V and J ends show losses of 7 bases and 2 bases respectively, and no gene match explains 4 bases of the junction. The chain employs TRBV4-1 and TRBJ2-5, with 13 bases matching TRBD2. Sequencing was performed on PBMCs. The sequence came from a man aged 55 to 70 in good health and CMV-seronegative. The DNA reads TGCGCCAGCACCCGACTAGCGGGGGGTCAAGAGACCCAGTACTTC. It specifies CASTRLAGGQETQYF.